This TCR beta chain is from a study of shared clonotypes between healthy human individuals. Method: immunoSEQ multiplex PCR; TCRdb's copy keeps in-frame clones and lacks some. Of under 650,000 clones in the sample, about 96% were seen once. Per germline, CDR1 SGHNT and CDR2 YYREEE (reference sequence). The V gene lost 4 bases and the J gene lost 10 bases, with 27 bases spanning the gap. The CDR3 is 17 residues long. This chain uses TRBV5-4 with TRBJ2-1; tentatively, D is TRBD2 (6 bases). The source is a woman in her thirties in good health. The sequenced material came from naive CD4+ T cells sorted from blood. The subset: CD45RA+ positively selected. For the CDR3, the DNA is TGTGCCAGCAGCCCCCACTCCGGGACTGGCAATGCTCGGGAGCAGTTCTTC. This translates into CASSPHSGTGNAREQFF.